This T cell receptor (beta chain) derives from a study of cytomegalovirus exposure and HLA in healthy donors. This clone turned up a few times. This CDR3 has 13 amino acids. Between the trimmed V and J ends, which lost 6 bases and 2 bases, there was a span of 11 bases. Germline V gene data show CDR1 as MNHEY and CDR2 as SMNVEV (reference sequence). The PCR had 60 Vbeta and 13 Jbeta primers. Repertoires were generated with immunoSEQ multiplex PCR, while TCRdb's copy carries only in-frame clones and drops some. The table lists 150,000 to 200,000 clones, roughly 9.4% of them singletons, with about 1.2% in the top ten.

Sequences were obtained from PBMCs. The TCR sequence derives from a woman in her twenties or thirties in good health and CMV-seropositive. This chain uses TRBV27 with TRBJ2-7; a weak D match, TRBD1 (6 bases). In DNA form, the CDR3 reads TGTGCCAGCAGCTCCGGACAGACCTACGAGCAGTACTTC. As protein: CASSSGQTYEQYF.